This TCR beta chain was profiled in a study of T cell changes during pregnancy in multiple sclerosis. Sequencing was performed with immunoSEQ multiplex PCR; in TCRdb, only in-frame clones are kept and a portion is missing. Seen here are about 51,000 clones, 85% to 95% observed once, and the top ten hold 0.58%. Material: CD4+ T cells from peripheral blood mononuclear cells, obtained in the second trimester of pregnancy. The TCR comes from a female donor with multiple sclerosis, enrolled in a pregnancy study.

The chain's CDR3 is CASSTGQGDGYTF. The CDR3 DNA reads as TGTGCCAGTAGTACCGGACAGGGAGATGGCTACACCTTC. The chain recombines TRBV19 with TRBJ1-2; 8 bases align to TRBD1. Trimming removed 4 bases from V and 6 bases from J; junction bases left unmatched: 4. The CDR3 is made up of 13 amino acids. From germline, CDR1 is LNHDA and CDR2 SQIVND (reference sequence).